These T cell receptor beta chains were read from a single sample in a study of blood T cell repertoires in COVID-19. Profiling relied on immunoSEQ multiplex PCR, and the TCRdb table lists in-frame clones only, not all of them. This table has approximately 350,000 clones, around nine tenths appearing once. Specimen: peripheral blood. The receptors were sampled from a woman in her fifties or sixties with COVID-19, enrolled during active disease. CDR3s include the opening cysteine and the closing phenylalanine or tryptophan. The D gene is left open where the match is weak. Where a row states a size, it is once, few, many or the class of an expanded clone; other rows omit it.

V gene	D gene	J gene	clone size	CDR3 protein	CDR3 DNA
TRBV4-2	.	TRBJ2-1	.	CASSLTTSGRYNEQFF	TGTGCCAGCAGCCTGACGACTAGTGGTAGGTACAATGAGCAGTTCTTC
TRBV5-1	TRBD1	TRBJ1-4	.	CASSLVGQSNEKLFF	TGCGCCAGCAGCTTGGTGGGACAGAGTAATGAAAAACTGTTTTTT
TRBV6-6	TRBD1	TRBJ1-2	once	CASSYGGQNYGYTF	TGTGCCAGCAGTTACGGGGGACAGAACTATGGCTACACCTTC
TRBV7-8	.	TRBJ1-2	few	CASSSGTLLYSGGYTF	TGTGCCAGCAGCTCCGGGACACTACTTTACAGTGGCGGCTACACCTTC
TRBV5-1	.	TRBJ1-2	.	CASSLTLGLDGDYYGYTF	TGCGCCAGCAGCTTAACTCTTGGGTTGGACGGGGACTACTATGGCTACACCTTC
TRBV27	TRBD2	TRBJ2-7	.	CASSLGLAVTYEQYF	TGTGCCAGCAGTTTAGGGCTAGCGGTTACGTACGAGCAGTACTTC
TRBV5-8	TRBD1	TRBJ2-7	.	CATRGQSYEQYF	TGTGCCACCCGGGGACAGTCCTACGAGCAGTACTTC
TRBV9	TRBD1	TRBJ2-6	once	CASGVGTGSGANVLTF	TGTGCCAGCGGCGTCGGGACAGGCTCTGGGGCCAACGTCCTGACTTTC
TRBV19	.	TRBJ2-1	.	CASSTSERHEQFF	TGTGCCAGTAGTACCTCGGAGCGGCATGAGCAGTTCTTC
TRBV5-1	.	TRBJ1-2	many	CASSLEREGYGYTF	TGCGCCAGCAGCTTGGAGAGGGAGGGCTATGGCTACACCTTC
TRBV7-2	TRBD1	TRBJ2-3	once	CASSKAPGQGASDTQYF	TGTGCCAGCAGCAAGGCCCCGGGACAGGGGGCGTCAGATACGCAGTATTTT
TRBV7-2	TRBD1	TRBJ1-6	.	CASSLYRGSSPLHF	TGTGCCAGCAGCTTATACAGGGGAAGTTCACCCCTCCACTTT
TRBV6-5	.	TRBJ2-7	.	CASSYSIFGQSYEQYF	TGTGCCAGCAGTTACTCGATATTTGGACAGTCCTACGAGCAGTACTTC
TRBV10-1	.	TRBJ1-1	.	CASSSGSNLENTEAFF	TGCGCCAGCAGTTCCGGGTCCAATTTAGAGAACACTGAAGCTTTCTTT
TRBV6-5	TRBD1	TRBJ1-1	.	CASSYSGGDREAFF	TGTGCCAGCAGTTACTCAGGCGGGGACAGGGAAGCTTTCTTT
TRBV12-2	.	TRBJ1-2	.	CASRLAGDLNYGYTF	TGTGCAAGTCGCTTAGCAGGAGACTTAAACTATGGCTACACCTTC
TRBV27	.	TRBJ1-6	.	CASSFRSGDDNSPLHF	TGTGCCAGCAGTTTTCGTTCGGGGGATGATAATTCACCCCTCCACTTT
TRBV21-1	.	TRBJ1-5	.	CASSKESRGRQPQHF	TGTGCCAGCAGCAAAGAATCGAGAGGGCGGCAGCCCCAGCATTTT
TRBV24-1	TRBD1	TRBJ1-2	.	CATQPLDRGGGYTF	TGTGCCACCCAACCCCTAGACAGGGGCGGCGGCTACACCTTC
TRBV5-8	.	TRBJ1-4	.	CASAWSGFGEKLFF	TGTGCCAGCGCCTGGTCGGGTTTCGGCGAAAAACTGTTTTTT
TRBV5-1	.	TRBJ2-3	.	CASSLVVDTQYF	TGCGCCAGCAGCTTGGTAGTAGATACGCAGTATTTT
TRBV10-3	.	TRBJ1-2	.	CAIRDRGQAINYGYTF	TGTGCCATCAGAGACCGAGGGCAGGCGATAAACTATGGCTACACCTTC
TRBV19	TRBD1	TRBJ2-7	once	CASSSSGTGGDEQYF	TGTGCCAGTAGTAGCAGCGGGACAGGGGGGGACGAGCAGTACTTC
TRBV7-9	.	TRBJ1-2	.	CASSVDGVYGYTF	TGTGCCAGCAGCGTAGACGGTGTCTATGGCTACACCTTC
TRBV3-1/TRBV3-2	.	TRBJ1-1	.	CASSQVTHGGAFF	TGTGCCAGCAGCCAGGTTACTCACGGTGGAGCTTTCTTT
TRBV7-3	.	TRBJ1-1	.	CASSLSWNTEAFF	TGTGCCAGCAGCTTATCCTGGAACACTGAAGCTTTCTTT
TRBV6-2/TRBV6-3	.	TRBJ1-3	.	CASSSGGGAGNTIYF	TGTGCCAGCAGCTCCGGTGGAGGGGCAGGAAACACCATATATTTT
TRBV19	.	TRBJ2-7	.	CASSITGGNYEQYF	TGTGCCAGTAGTATCACCGGGGGTAACTACGAGCAGTACTTC
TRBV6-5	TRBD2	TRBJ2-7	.	CASSSGRGVYEQYF	TGTGCCAGCAGCTCAGGGCGGGGGGTCTACGAGCAGTACTTC
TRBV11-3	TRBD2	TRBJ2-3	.	CASSLVAGYTDTQYF	TGTGCCAGCAGCTTAGTAGCGGGTTACACAGATACGCAGTATTTT
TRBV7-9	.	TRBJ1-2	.	CASRKTGLYGYTF	TGTGCCAGCAGAAAAACAGGGCTCTATGGCTACACCTTC
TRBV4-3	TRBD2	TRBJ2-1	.	CASSRGFAGVDEQFF	TGCGCCAGCAGCCGCGGCTTCGCGGGGGTAGATGAGCAGTTCTTC
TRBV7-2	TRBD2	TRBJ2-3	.	CASLSGGADTQYF	TGTGCCAGCTTGAGCGGGGGGGCAGATACGCAGTATTTT
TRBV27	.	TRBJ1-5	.	CASSLVRGGVDSNQPQHF	TGTGCCAGCAGTCTCGTCCGCGGGGGGGTGGATAGCAATCAGCCCCAGCATTTT
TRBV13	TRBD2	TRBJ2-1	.	CASSLDRGLAGGKRSYNEQFF	TGTGCCAGCAGCTTAGATCGTGGACTAGCGGGGGGAAAGAGGTCCTACAATGAGCAGTTCTTC
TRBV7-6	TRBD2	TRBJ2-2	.	CASSFISGDLAGELFF	TGTGCCAGCAGCTTTATAAGCGGGGACTTGGCCGGGGAGCTGTTTTTT
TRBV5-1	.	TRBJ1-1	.	CASSFKGDTEAFF	TGCGCCAGCAGCTTTAAGGGGGACACTGAAGCTTTCTTT
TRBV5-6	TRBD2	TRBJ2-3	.	CASSRGGSSTDTQYF	TGTGCCAGCAGCCGGGGCGGGAGTAGCACAGATACGCAGTATTTT
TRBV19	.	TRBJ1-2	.	CASVAEDGYTF	TGTGCTTCGGTAGCCGAGGATGGCTACACCTTC
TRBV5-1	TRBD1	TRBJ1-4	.	CASSLTGDWGEKLFF	TGCGCCAGCAGCTTAACAGGGGATTGGGGGGAAAAACTGTTTTTT
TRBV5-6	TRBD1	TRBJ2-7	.	CASSSLRGQGYEQYF	TGTGCCAGCAGCTCCCTAAGGGGACAGGGTTACGAGCAGTACTTC
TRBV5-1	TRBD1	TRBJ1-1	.	CASSHDRGTEAFF	TGCGCCAGCAGTCACGACAGGGGCACTGAAGCTTTCTTT
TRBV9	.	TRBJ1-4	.	CASSVEAGRGEKLFF	TGTGCCAGCAGCGTAGAGGCAGGGCGCGGTGAAAAACTGTTTTTT
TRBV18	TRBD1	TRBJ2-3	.	CASSPRTGGGTDTQYF	TGTGCCAGCTCACCAAGGACAGGGGGTGGTACAGATACGCAGTATTTT
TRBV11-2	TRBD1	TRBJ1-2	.	CASSNEDRGKGYTF	TGTGCCAGCAGTAACGAGGACAGGGGGAAAGGCTACACCTTC
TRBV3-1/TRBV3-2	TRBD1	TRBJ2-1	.	CASSKRGGGEQFF	TGTGCCAGCAGCAAGAGAGGGGGCGGTGAGCAGTTCTTC
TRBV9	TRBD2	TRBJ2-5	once	CASSVSGGPETQYF	TGTGCCAGCAGCGTATCGGGGGGGCCCGAGACCCAGTACTTC
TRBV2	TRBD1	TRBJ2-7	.	CASSGGTGVSDVKQYF	TGTGCCAGCAGCGGCGGGACAGGGGTCTCGGACGTCAAGCAGTACTTC
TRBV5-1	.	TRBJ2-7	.	CASPKCGPFYEQYF	TGCGCCAGCCCCAAGTGTGGGCCTTTCTACGAGCAGTACTTC
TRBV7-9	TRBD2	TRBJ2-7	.	CASGISRGGARGSYEQYF	TGTGCCAGCGGAATCTCGAGGGGAGGGGCGAGGGGCTCCTACGAGCAGTACTTC
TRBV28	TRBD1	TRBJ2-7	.	CASLGQGSTYEQYF	TGTGCCAGCTTAGGACAGGGGTCGACCTACGAGCAGTACTTC
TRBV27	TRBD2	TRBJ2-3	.	CASSFLAGGGDTQYF	TGTGCCAGCAGTTTTTTAGCGGGGGGTGGCGATACGCAGTATTTT
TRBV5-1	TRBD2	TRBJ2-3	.	CASSSREGLDVTDTQYF	TGCGCCAGCAGCTCCCGGGAGGGTCTTGATGTCACAGATACGCAGTATTTT
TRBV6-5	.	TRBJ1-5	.	CASAKGGEQPQHF	TGTGCCAGTGCCAAAGGAGGGGAACAGCCCCAGCATTTT
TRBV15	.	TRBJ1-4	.	CATSARSPGEKLFF	TGTGCCACCAGCGCGAGGTCCCCCGGTGAAAAACTGTTTTTT
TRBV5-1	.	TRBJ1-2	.	CASSPDFESNYGYTF	TGCGCCAGCAGCCCGGACTTTGAAAGTAACTATGGCTACACCTTC